This TCR beta chain was recorded in a study of beta chain features in type 1 diabetes. Germline CDR1 is SNHLY and CDR2 is FYNNEI. V lost 0 bases to trimming and J lost 6 bases, with 8 bases between them. This CDR3 has 14 residues. The whole isolated RNA underwent reverse transcription, so sequencing captured expressed TCRB transcripts. The data were produced by immunoSEQ multiplex PCR, yet TCRdb's version contains in-frame clones alone and is incomplete. The table includes some 370,000 clones, 8.5% to 10% detected once. Study results and caveats: Among all four CD4+ subsets, Type 1 diabetes patients had TCRB CDR3s that were moderately but significantly shorter. Patients with type 1 diabetes showed fewer VDJ junction insertions and more deletions. A PCR bias possibly favoring shorter templates would apply equally to patients and controls.

With regard to this clone: Its target is unknown.

Each donor gave one heparinised blood draw averaging about 120 mL. Sorted cells reached over 95% purity in every population. The clonotype was recovered from a man aged 25 to 40 with type 1 diabetes. The genes are TRBV2 and TRBJ1-4; D gene uncertain. The material sequenced was central memory CD4+ T cells from blood. Written as DNA, the CDR3 is TGTGCCAGCAGTGAAGCCGACGGATATGAAAAACTGTTTTTT. Translated, it gives CASSEADGYEKLFF.